Reported below is one T cell receptor beta chain. TCRdb reprocessed the 5' RACE reads, keeping one entry per CDR3 protein, no DNA. The table gives under 130,000 distinct CDR3 sequences; the top ten clones make up 1.5% to 2% of it. These data are taken from a study of monozygotic twins with inflammatory bowel disease. The origin of this receptor is a human donor with ulcerative colitis or Crohn's disease, or a healthy co-twin of an affected twin (not recorded which). Sequencing used blood.

CDR3 region: CASRQGAVSNQPQHF. The chain joins TRBV12-3 or TRBV12-4 to TRBJ1-5; the TCRdb call, TRBD1, lacks DNA for checking. The CDR3 extends over 15 amino acids.